The TCR beta chain described here comes from a study of shared clonotypes between healthy human individuals (dated by TCRdb to about 2020). With respect to the entire study: The cohort included three men and two women between 18 and 49 years of age. Per donor, leukapheresis produced somewhere between about 0.9 and 9.5 billion PBMCs. The study deeply sequenced blood TCR repertoires of about 5 healthy adults to estimate repertoire size and the extent of clonotype sharing between individuals. For each donor, three plates each were used for CD4 naive and CD4 memory, two plates were used for CD8 naive, and one plate was used for CD8 memory. To increase sequencing depth and limit assay-specific biases, different laboratories used diverse techniques to prepare libraries and sequence TCR repertoires. Study-wide conclusions, independent of this receptor: Larger estimated clonotype richness was generally found for naive subsets than for memory subsets. Pairwise subsampling led to the expectation that sequencing depth would affect the degree of clonotype sharing among donors. The small number of donors limited the genetic and exposure-history diversity represented. Compared with non-shared clonotypes, the clonotypes found in all four sorted-subset donors had higher generation probabilities. Rarefaction of sorted-subset datasets indicated incomplete sequencing despite the large sequencing depth. Sampling was restricted to blood, and TCR repertoires in tissues likely differ from the TCR repertoires found in blood. Sharing across several donors was observed for 4.5% to 6.5% of naive CD4, 3% to 3.5% of naive CD8, about 2.3% of memory CD4, and around 0.42% of memory CD8 clonotypes.

Spanning cysteine to phenylalanine, the CDR3 consists of 15 amino acids. The only DNA kept is the CDR3, 45 bases in frame from the first base. Trimming removed 5 bases from V and 1 base from J, leaving 14 bases between the germline ends. CDR1 and CDR2 (MDHEN, SYDVKM) derive from the germline V gene. Using the deep immunoSEQ assay, TCR CDR3 regions were amplified from genomic DNA by multiplex PCR. Extracted genomic DNA from each cell subset was spread evenly across all wells of several immunoSEQ 96-well plates, with each plate serving as a replicate. Each replicate PCR for sorted subsets received about 220 ng genomic DNA, equal to about 30,000 T cell genomes. Purified libraries were measured with a Qubit 3.0 fluorometer, size-checked on a Bioanalyzer 2100, and measured again with the KAPA Library Quantification kit. Every immunoSEQ 96-well plate was sequenced on a separate single-read 150-cycle Illumina NextSeq 550 flow cell. The authors' pipeline ran thus. Because the immunoSEQ output held only junctional sequences and lacked quality scores, the filtering could not match the filtering applied to full-length reads. Sequences were annotated with PyIR, a Python wrapper for IgBLAST v1.9, using IMGT germline references to assign V/J genes and CDR3. Reads were removed for weak V/J assignments (E-value above 1e-6), missing CDR3, stop codons, out-of-frame junctions, or ambiguous translated residues. A V3J clonotype was defined by an identical inferred V gene, J gene, and CDR3 amino acid sequence. The percentage overlap between two repertoires was calculated by dividing the number of shared unique clonotypes by the size of the smaller repertoire. Three approaches were used to assess repertoire richness: RTK rarefaction, the Chao1 estimator, and Recon v2.1 estimates of unobserved clonotypes. For all TCRbeta clonotypes obtained by the gDNA method from a handful of donors, generation probabilities were computed with OLGA. TCRdb retrieved this table from immuneACCESS and kept in-frame rearrangements only. Not all clones are present; in checked studies, unresolved V genes account for under half, and no reason is known for the remainder. D and trimming come from the DNA, and the V and J calls and clone size come from that table. The sample table contains around 620,000 clones; only one count was recorded for around 95% of them. In total, the top ten clones hold over 0.1% of the sample.

Comment on this clone: No cognate antigen has been identified for it. Base qualities are not at hand, and no much larger clone is one base apart.

CD8 naive samples were CD45RO-negative cells positively selected for CCR7, giving a CD45RA+CCR7+ population that excluded TemRA cells. Donors were healthy HIV-negative adults with no recently reported acute infections or vaccinations. Every donor was a Caucasian adult living in Nashville, Tennessee, USA. After blood collection by leukapheresis, PBMCs were isolated using Ficoll-Histopaque density gradient centrifugation and then cryopreserved in the vapor phase of liquid nitrogen. Analytical flow cytometry was used to check the purity and quantity of every magnetically sorted T cell population. Each sorted fraction had its genomic DNA isolated and then quantified by UV absorbance on a Nanodrop 2000c.

The rearrangement combines TRBV28 with TRBJ1-1, with no reliable assignment of the D segment. The sequence came from a woman in her 30s in good health. Sample: naive CD8+ T cells sorted from blood. This specimen's cell subset or site label, interpreted: CD45RA+CCR7+. At the DNA level, the sequence is TGTGCCAGCAGTAATGAGGGATTGGGGAACACTGAAGCTTTCTTT. Its translation reads: CASSNEGLGNTEAFF.